This T cell receptor (beta chain) stems from a study of blood T cell repertoires in COVID-19. Study-level background: Italy, Spain and the United States were the sources of the convalescent and acute COVID-19 samples. The analysed material was cDNA or gDNA that came from T cells, B-cell-depleted T cells, or PBMCs.

V lost 1 base, J lost 5 bases, and 13 bases lay in between. The V gene's germline CDR1 is LGHNA and CDR2 YNFKEQ. The CDR3 contains 15 residues. Per the original data handling: Amplification from reference gene primers served as the basis for estimated nucleated cell counts. The repertoire was sequenced with immunoSEQ multiplex PCR; TCRdb's copy has only in-frame clones and lacks some. The V and J calls and clone size come from that table; D and trimming were worked out from the DNA. The profile covers some 52,000 clones, with about nine tenths appearing a single time and 2.5% to 4% taken by the ten largest.

Specimen: peripheral blood. The genes are TRBV4-2 and TRBJ2-3; unclear D gene. The clonotype was recovered from a human donor in a cohort sampled during active COVID-19. Here the CDR3 DNA reads TGTGCCAGCAGCCAAGCAGATAGCCCCGGAGATACGCAGTATTTT. Translation gives CASSQADSPGDTQYF.